This TCR beta chain was sequenced during a study of blood T cell repertoires in COVID-19. Study at large: The United States, Italy and Spain were the sources of the acute and convalescent COVID-19 samples. Sample material is recorded as cDNA or gDNA derived from T cells, B-cell-depleted T cells, or PBMCs.

Trimming removed 4 bases at V and 0 bases at J, with 12 bases between. The length of the CDR3 is 16 residues. Germline V gene lookup returns CDR1 KGHDR and CDR2 SFDVKD. Original analysis: Amplifying reference gene primers gave estimates of nucleated cell counts. Method: immunoSEQ multiplex PCR; TCRdb's copy keeps in-frame clones and lacks some. Clone size and the V and J calls come from that table; the DNA yielded D and trimming. The sample contains about 120,000 clones, 85% to 90% of which appear only once. Sequencing was done on a sample of peripheral blood. The gene calls are TRBV24-1 and TRBJ2-1; the D gene is possibly TRBD1 (5 bases). The sequence derives from a human donor with acute or convalescent COVID-19. The donor label of this sample is uncertain. The CDR3: CATSDPDMSSYNEQFF. For the CDR3, the DNA is TGTGCCACCAGTGACCCGGACATGAGCTCCTACAATGAGCAGTTCTTC.